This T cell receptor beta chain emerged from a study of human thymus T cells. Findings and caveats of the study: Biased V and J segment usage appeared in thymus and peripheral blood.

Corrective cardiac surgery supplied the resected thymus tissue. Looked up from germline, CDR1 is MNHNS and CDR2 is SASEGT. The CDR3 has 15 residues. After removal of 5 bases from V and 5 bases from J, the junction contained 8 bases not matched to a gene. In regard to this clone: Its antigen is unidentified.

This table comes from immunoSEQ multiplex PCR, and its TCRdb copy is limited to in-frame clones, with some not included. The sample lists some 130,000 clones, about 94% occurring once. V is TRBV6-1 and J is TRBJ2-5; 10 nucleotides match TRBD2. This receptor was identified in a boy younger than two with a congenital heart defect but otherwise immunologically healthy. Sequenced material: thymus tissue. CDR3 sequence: CASSRIAGGGETQYF. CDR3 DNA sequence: TGTGCCAGCAGTCGGATAGCGGGGGGCGGGGAGACCCAGTACTTC.